This T cell receptor (beta chain) comes out of a study of control samples from healthy donors and cancer patients. Using immunoSEQ multiplex PCR, the repertoire was profiled, and TCRdb retains in-frame clones only, with some absent. This table has about 120,000 clones, 93% appearing once. Deletions cut 4 bases from V and 5 bases from J, with 6 bases between. This CDR3 comprises 12 residues. The germline CDR1 and CDR2 sequences are SGHTA and FQGTGA. The sequence came from a young man in good health. Sequences were obtained from blood. This chain connects TRBV7-3 to TRBJ2-1; the D is unclear. In DNA, the CDR3 is TGTGCCAGCAGCTCCAATCACAATGAGCAGTTCTTC. This sequence encodes CASSSNHNEQFF.